One T cell receptor (beta chain) is described in this entry. The target antigen is unknown. The data originate from a study of CD8 T cells in ankylosing spondylitis. Points from the study as a whole: In ankylosing spondylitis patients, matched synovial fluid reportedly showed significant enrichment of disease-linked clones. A number of the motif variants had already been described in reactive arthritis synovial fluid and blood. Seemingly characteristic of ankylosing spondylitis blood was a TCR beta motif consisting of about 8 highly homologous variants. Disease-associated clones were CD8+ and fairly uncommon in peripheral blood.

V was shortened by 4 bases and J by 1 base, with 28 bases between the two germline ends. CDR1 and CDR2 from the germline V gene are MGHRA and YSYEKL. The CDR3 is 21 amino acids. Quantitative molecular-barcoded 5'-RACE generated the TCR beta libraries. TCRdb reprocessed the 5' RACE reads via MiXCR and lists one record per CDR3 protein. Among hundreds of thousands of distinct CDR3 sequences listed, roughly 26% were seen once. Material: blood, either unsorted or a sorted T cell fraction (not recorded which). The chain is built from TRBV4-1 and TRBJ2-2, with D unclear. The TCR originated in a male donor with ankylosing spondylitis. CDR3 amino acids: CASSRRPYGPDNTRNTGELFF. The CDR3 bases are TGCGCCAGCAGCCGAAGGCCCTATGGCCCTGATAATACCCGGAACACCGGGGAGCTGTTTTTT.